The present T cell receptor (beta chain) was sequenced within a study of blood T cells in healthy people across ages. With 6 bases clipped from V and 3 bases from J, the junction kept 9 bases outside the gene matches. There are 15 residues in the CDR3. Germline V gene data show CDR1 as DFQATT and CDR2 as SNEGSKA (reference sequence). A second PCR of 7 to 11 cycles used a sample-barcoded 5' primer and a J-beta primer mix. Each CDR3 protein is one row after TCRdb ran MiXCR on the 5' RACE reads. The sample has some 860,000 distinct CDR3 sequences; just over 55% are singletons. J is TRBJ2-1 and V is TRBV20-1, with 9 nucleotides matching TRBD2. The source material was blood. The TCR comes from a man aged 35 to 55 in good health. CDR3 bases: TGCAGTGCAAGAACTAGCGGGCTACACTACAATGAGCAGTTCTTC. This translates into CSARTSGLHYNEQFF.